The clone carrying this T cell receptor beta chain was found many times. Time point of the sample: newly diagnosed GD, antithyroid drugs for less than 3 months. The TCR library was made from RNA extracted from PBMCs. The sample is drawn from a study of regulatory T cells in long-lasting Graves disease. There are 14 residues in the CDR3. CDR1 is MNHNS and CDR2 is SASEGT in the germline V gene. Building the TCR beta libraries relied on iRepertoire HTBI primers, and CDR3 regions underwent Arm-PCR. One entry per CDR3 protein results from TCRdb running MiXCR on the multiplex PCR reads. The data show approximately 350,000 distinct CDR3 sequences, with over 15% seen just once and 25% to 30% held by the top ten. In addition, the sample was reused for a study of T cells in Graves' hyperthyroidism and ophthalmopathy.

The clonotype comes from a man aged 40-50 years with Graves disease. The rearrangement uses TRBV6-1 and TRBJ2-1, with TRBD1 identical over 7 bases. The end of the DNA aligns better with TRBJ2-5, so the J call may be wrong. The sample consisted of peripheral blood mononuclear cells (PBMCs), taken at new diagnosis, from a patient treated with antithyroid drugs. The CDR3 region is CASIPGGFSETQYF. DNA for the CDR3: TGTGCCAGCATACCAGGGGGATTTTCGGAGACCCAGTACTTC.